These T cell receptor beta chains were read from a single sample in a study of T cell responses to AZD1222 COVID-19 vaccine. Libraries were prepared by immunoSEQ multiplex PCR; TCRdb keeps only in-frame clonotypes and omits some of them. Of over 20,000 clones in the sample, over 75% are singletons; the top ten hold approximately 2.6%. Sequencing used peripheral blood, obtained 28 days after the second AZD1222 dose. The receptors were sampled from an adult who received the AZD1222 COVID-19 vaccine. Each CDR3 is given with its conserved first and last residue. The order of the fields is V gene, J gene, D gene, clone size, CDR3 DNA, CDR3 protein. A D gene is named only where the DNA matches it firmly. The size of a clone is reported for some rows only, either as once, few or many, or as a class for expanded clones.

V: TRBV18; J: TRBJ2-7; D: TRBD1; size: .; DNA: TGTGCCAGCTCACCAGGGACAGGCCAGGGGGAGCAGTACTTC; CDR3: CASSPGTGQGEQYF
V: TRBV12-3/TRBV12-4; J: TRBJ1-1; D: .; size: .; DNA: TGTGCCAGCAGTTTAAGGAGGGCCACTGAAGCTTTCTTT; CDR3: CASSLRRATEAFF
V: TRBV5-1; J: TRBJ2-7; D: .; size: .; DNA: TGCGCCAGCAGCCTACAGGGTAGCCCCTACGAGCAGTACTTC; CDR3: CASSLQGSPYEQYF
V: TRBV10-3; J: TRBJ1-4; D: .; size: .; DNA: TGTGCCATCAGCCGGGGGGGCTCTAACGAAAAACTGTTTTTT; CDR3: CAISRGGSNEKLFF
V: TRBV27; J: TRBJ2-7; D: TRBD1; size: .; DNA: TGTGCCAGCAGACCGGGACAGGGGGGCTACGAGCAGTACTTC; CDR3: CASRPGQGGYEQYF
V: TRBV9; J: TRBJ2-5; D: TRBD2; size: .; DNA: TGTGCCAGCAGCGAGACTAGCGGCCCGGGGACCCAGTACTTC; CDR3: CASSETSGPGTQYF
V: TRBV5-4; J: TRBJ1-2; D: TRBD1; size: .; DNA: TGTGCCAGCAGCTCCGGGGGTACAGGGGACTATGGCTACACCTTC; CDR3: CASSSGGTGDYGYTF
V: TRBV7-2; J: TRBJ2-2; D: TRBD2; size: .; DNA: TGTGCCAGCAGCTTAGTACTAGCGGGGGGCCCCGGGACCGGGGAGCTGTTTTTT; CDR3: CASSLVLAGGPGTGELFF
V: TRBV21-1; J: TRBJ1-5; D: .; size: .; DNA: TGTGCCAGCAGCAACAAAGGGAGGGAAAATCAGCCCCAGCATTTT; CDR3: CASSNKGRENQPQHF
V: TRBV3-1/TRBV3-2; J: TRBJ2-3; D: .; size: .; DNA: TGTGCCAGCAATAGTCAGAGCGCCACAGATACGCAGTATTTT; CDR3: CASNSQSATDTQYF
V: TRBV7-2; J: TRBJ2-1; D: .; size: .; DNA: TGTGCCAGCAGCTTAGATCGGGACCAATCCTACAATGAGCAGTTCTTC; CDR3: CASSLDRDQSYNEQFF
V: TRBV9; J: TRBJ2-6; D: .; size: .; DNA: TGTGCCAGCAGCGTAGGACAGTCCTCTGGGGCCAACGTCCTGACTTTC; CDR3: CASSVGQSSGANVLTF
V: TRBV3-1/TRBV3-2; J: TRBJ1-1; D: .; size: .; DNA: TGTGCCAGCAGCCAGGGACGGGACACTGAAGCTTTCTTT; CDR3: CASSQGRDTEAFF
V: TRBV9; J: TRBJ1-5; D: .; size: once; DNA: TGTGCCAGCAGCGTGGGTGGCTTCAATCAGCCCCAGCATTTT; CDR3: CASSVGGFNQPQHF
V: TRBV6-2/TRBV6-3; J: TRBJ2-5; D: TRBD2; size: .; DNA: TGTGCCAGCAGTACCAGCGGGGGAGAGACCCAGTACTTC; CDR3: CASSTSGGETQYF
V: TRBV27; J: TRBJ1-5; D: .; size: .; DNA: TGTGCCACCGGGGGGGCAGGTCAACAGCCCCAGCATTTT; CDR3: CATGGAGQQPQHF
V: TRBV7-2; J: TRBJ2-5; D: .; size: .; DNA: TGTGCCAGCAGCCTGAGGGGTGGCAGGGGCGAAGAGACCCAGTACTTC; CDR3: CASSLRGGRGEETQYF
V: TRBV7-9; J: TRBJ2-7; D: .; size: .; DNA: TGTGCCAGCAGCTGGAGTCGGGACGAGCAGTACTTC; CDR3: CASSWSRDEQYF
V: TRBV9; J: TRBJ2-2; D: .; size: .; DNA: TGTGCCAGCAGCGTAGTGGCCGGGGAGCTGTTTTTT; CDR3: CASSVVAGELFF